This T cell receptor beta chain was recovered during a study of T cell responses to AZD1222 COVID-19 vaccine. This CDR3 contains 13 residues. Germline loops: CDR1 LNHDA, CDR2 SQIVND (reference sequence). V lost 5 bases and J lost 5; bases outside the gene matches: 5. Profiling relied on immunoSEQ multiplex PCR, and the TCRdb table lists in-frame clones only, not all of them. Of 110,000 to 150,000 clones listed, 92% are singletons. In its sample, this clone was seen a few times. This clonotype was obtained from an adult who received the AZD1222 COVID-19 vaccine. The chain links TRBV19 to TRBJ1-1, with 7 bases identical to TRBD1. This specimen was peripheral blood, taken 28 days after the second AZD1222 dose. DNA for the CDR3: TGTGCCAGTAGTCGGGACAGCCGGACTGAAGCTTTCTTT. Residues: CASSRDSRTEAFF.